The entry below describes one T cell receptor (beta chain). Its antigen is still unknown. This sample was taken from a study of T cell responses to AZD1222 COVID-19 vaccine. Germline V gene lookup returns CDR1 MNHEY and CDR2 SVGAGI. The CDR3 is 15 amino acids. The germline V and J ends were trimmed by 5 bases and 9 bases, with 20 bases remaining between them. This table comes from immunoSEQ multiplex PCR, and its TCRdb copy is limited to in-frame clones, with some not included. This sample has about 220,000 clones; 85% to 95% occur once, and the top ten carry about 1%. The study, taken as a whole, reports: Reportedly, nearly half of unique spike TCRs recognized epitopes outside B.1.351/B.1.1.7 mutations.

The material sequenced was peripheral blood, taken on day 0 of MenACWY control vaccination. This sequence originates from an adult in good health. The rearrangement uses TRBV6-5 and TRBJ1-3; D might be TRBD1 (6 bases). CDR3: CASSPSFGGLGTIYF. In nucleotides, the CDR3 is TGTGCCAGCAGTCCCTCTTTTGGGGGCCTAGGCACCATATATTTT.